The following is a TCR beta chain sequence with its context. No antigen is known for it. These data originate in a study of OX40 agonist ivuxolimab in advanced cancers. The wider study: Mean age approximately 59 years, range about 20 to 79; 82.7% male.

Points from the study as a whole: What antigens the expanded peripheral T cells recognized was never established.

Here immunoSEQ multiplex PCR was the method, and the copy in TCRdb shows in-frame clones only, minus some. This table has 20,000 or so clones, about four fifths appearing once. The clonotype comes from an adult with an advanced solid tumor such as melanoma, head and neck, liver or kidney cancer. Sequencing used CD4+ or CD8+ T cells sorted from blood, obtained in a trial of the OX40 agonist ivuxolimab.

CDR3 DNA: TGTGCCTGGAGTGACAACGAGAACACTGAAGCTTTCTTT. This sequence encodes CAWSDNENTEAFF. The rearrangement links TRBV30 to TRBJ1-1; D uncertain. The CDR3 is 13 amino acids. Germline V gene data show CDR1 as GTSNPN and CDR2 as SVGIG (reference sequence). The germline V and J ends were trimmed by 1 base and 1 base, with 7 bases remaining between them.